Below are 24 T cell receptor beta chains sequenced from a single sample in a study of T cells in Graves' hyperthyroidism and ophthalmopathy. From RNA transcripts, TCR beta CDR3 regions were amplified. The TCR CDR3 first-round RT-PCR relied on the HTBI primer set. TCRdb reanalysed the multiplex PCR reads using MiXCR and keeps one entry per CDR3 protein. The repertoire consists of hundreds of thousands of distinct CDR3 sequences, with 18% occurring once and the leading ten covering 16%. The sequencing input was blood. All receptors come from a woman aged 50 to 60 with Graves' hyperthyroidism that later progressed to Graves' ophthalmopathy.

There are many counts of this clonotype. The chain employs TRBV20-1 and TRBJ2-5; 12 bases agree with TRBD2. The trim removed 3 bases at V and 2 bases at J, leaving 4 bases unmatched. The length of the CDR3 is 15 residues. Per the germline V gene, CDR1 is DFQATT and CDR2 is SNEGSKA (reference sequence). Here the CDR3 reads CSASLGTSGQETQYF. The CDR3 DNA sequence: TGCAGTGCTAGCCTTGGGACTAGCGGGCAAGAGACCCAGTACTTC.

This clonotype was detected only a few times. This chain connects TRBV14 to TRBJ2-7; TRBD1 aligns across 8 bases. Unmatched junction bases numbered 10, after V lost 4 bases and J lost 5 bases. Germline V gene sequence: CDR1 SGHDN, CDR2 FVKESK. CDR3 length equals 15 residues. CDR3 protein: CASSPGQGDRNEQYF. For the CDR3, the DNA is TGTGCCAGCAGCCCCGGACAGGGTGATCGAAACGAGCAGTACTTC.

This clonotype was counted ten times or more. V usage is TRBV11-2 and J usage is TRBJ1-2; TRBD1 matches at 10 bases. From germline, CDR1 is SGHAT and CDR2 FQNNGV. This CDR3 comprises 15 residues. Trimming cost V 6 bases and J 7 bases; bases outside gene matches: 11. The CDR3 DNA sequence: TGTGCCAGCAGGGAACCCGGGACAGGGGACGGTGGCTACACCTTC. It specifies CASREPGTGDGGYTF. The whole variable domain, filled in from reference TRBV11-2 and TRBJ1-2, reads EAGVAQSPRYKIIEKRQSVAFWCNPISGHATLYWYQQILGQGPKLLIQFQNNGVVDDSQLPKDRFSAERLKGVDSTLKIQPAKLEDSAVYLCASREPGTGDGGYTFGSGTRLTVV.

This clonotype was found a few times. The chain carries TRBV6-6 and TRBJ2-1, with 9 bases matching TRBD2. CDR1 is MNHNY and CDR2 is SVGAGI in the germline V gene (reference sequence). This CDR3 is 15 amino acids long. Trimming removed 0 bases from V and 7 bases from J; junction bases left unmatched: 4. CDR3 coding DNA: TGTGCCAGCAGTTACTCGGCTAGCGGGGATAATGAGCAGTTCTTC. The encoded protein is CASSYSASGDNEQFF.

In its sample, this clonotype was seen many times. The V call is TRBV20-1, the J call TRBJ2-3, with a possible D match to TRBD2 (5 bases). The CDR3 is made up of 16 amino acids. Germline V gives CDR1 DFQATT, CDR2 SNEGSKA (reference sequence). V was pared by 0 bases and J by 2 bases, with 15 bases between. The CDR3 protein is CSARDRTQPFTDTQYF. The CDR3 coding sequence is TGCAGTGCTAGAGATCGGACTCAGCCTTTCACAGATACGCAGTATTTT.

This chain connects TRBV4-1 to TRBJ2-3; D not resolved. Trimming took 1 base from V and 0 from J, leaving 8 bases between them. Germline loops: CDR1 MGHRA, CDR2 YSYEKL. The CDR3 sequence is 15 residues long. The CDR3, as DNA: TGCGCCAGCAGCCAAGGTGTATCTAGCACAGATACGCAGTATTTT. It encodes CASSQGVSSTDTQYF.

The chain uses TRBV7-6 and TRBJ1-4, with TRBD1 as a possible D gene (5 bases). Germline CDR1 reads SGHVS; CDR2 reads FNYEAQ. The CDR3 has 15 residues. The V gene lost 1 base and the J gene lost 5 bases, with 11 bases spanning the gap. CDR3 nucleotides: TGTGCCAGCAGCTTAGTGAGGGGCCCAAATGAAAAACTGTTTTTT. It yields the protein CASSLVRGPNEKLFF.

This clonotype was seen only a few times. The chain links TRBV20-1 to TRBJ2-3; D may be TRBD1 (6 bases). The V gene lost 5 bases and the J gene lost 1 base, with 13 bases spanning the gap. The CDR3 is made up of 14 amino acids. Germline CDR1 and CDR2: DFQATT and SNEGSKA (reference sequence). The CDR3 DNA sequence: TGCAGTGCTTTAGACAGGTTGGGCACAGATACGCAGTATTTT. Translated, it gives CSALDRLGTDTQYF.

The chain links TRBV20-1 to TRBJ2-1, with 7 positions matching TRBD2. Trimming at V came to 4 bases and at J to 6 bases, leaving 15 bases not matched to a gene. Germline V CDR1 and CDR2: DFQATT, SNEGSKA (reference sequence). This CDR3 has 16 residues. CDR3 loop: CSATGTNTARGNEQFF. In nucleotides, the CDR3 is TGCAGTGCTACCGGGACTAACACCGCTCGGGGCAATGAGCAGTTCTTC.

In this sample, this clonotype turned up a few times. V and J are TRBV5-1 and TRBJ2-7, with 8 bases identical to TRBD1. Germline trimming cut 0 bases from V and 1 base from J; bases unmatched to any gene: 3. This CDR3 has 15 residues. The germline CDR1 and CDR2 sequences are SGHRS and YFSETQ. The CDR3 reads CASSLAGGQSYEQYF. Here the CDR3 DNA reads TGCGCCAGCAGCTTGGCAGGGGGCCAGTCCTACGAGCAGTACTTC.

In its sample, this clonotype was seen many times. The rearrangement uses TRBV7-3 and TRBJ1-6, with 7 bases fitting TRBD1. Trimming took 4 bases from V and 9 from J; bases not matched to a gene: 3. This CDR3 spans 13 amino acids. The germline gives CDR1 SGHTA, CDR2 FQGTGA. The CDR3 spells CASSSRQGSPLHF. The DNA for the CDR3 is TGTGCCAGCAGCTCCCGACAGGGTTCACCCCTCCACTTT.

The chain is built from TRBV6-1 and TRBJ1-6; 8 bases map to TRBD1. The CDR3 totals 16 residues. Germline V gene data show CDR1 as MNHNS and CDR2 as SASEGT. V lost 3 bases and J lost 8; bases outside the gene matches: 9. CDR3 coding DNA: TGTGCCAGCAGTGACTTACTTACAGGGGGGGATTCACCCCTCCACTTT. Translating gives CASSDLLTGGDSPLHF.

This clonotype was counted a few times. The V gene is TRBV5-4, the J gene TRBJ2-7; 9 bases match TRBD2. The CDR3 contains 14 residues. V was clipped by 0 bases and J by 6 bases; unmatched bases: 4. CDR1 SGHNT and CDR2 YYREEE come from the germline V gene (reference sequence). The chain's CDR3 is CASSLALAGSEQYF. The CDR3 DNA follows: TGTGCCAGCAGCTTGGCCCTAGCGGGGAGCGAGCAGTACTTC.

This clonotype showed up many times. The chain combines TRBV7-2 with TRBJ2-5; 11 bases match TRBD2. This CDR3 contains 15 residues. The germline gives CDR1 SGHTA, CDR2 FQGNSA. The V and J ends lost 5 bases and 5 bases, in that order; junction bases with no gene match: 7. The CDR3, as DNA: TGTGCCAGCAGCCTCCAGACTAGCGGGGTTGAGACCCAGTACTTC. It codes for CASSLQTSGVETQYF.

The chain links TRBV13 to TRBJ1-3; D gene ambiguous. V lost 8 bases and J lost 1, with 21 bases in between. From germline, CDR1 is PRHDT and CDR2 FYEKMQ (reference sequence). The CDR3 has 17 residues. CDR3 protein: CASAPPSGVYSGNTIYF. CDR3 DNA: TGTGCCAGCGCGCCGCCGTCTGGGGTGTATTCTGGAAACACCATATATTTT.

This clonotype has a count of ten or more. The J gene is TRBJ1-2, the V gene TRBV27; D is uncertain. V dropped 6 bases and J dropped 4 bases, with 15 bases sitting between them. The CDR3 sequence is 14 residues long. Germline assignment: CDR1 MNHEY and CDR2 SMNVEV (reference sequence). CDR3 protein: CASSPYPEFYGYTF. The CDR3 DNA is TGTGCCAGCAGCCCTTATCCAGAATTCTATGGCTACACCTTC.

In this sample, this clonotype turned up a few times. The V call is TRBV29-1, the J call TRBJ1-2, with D possibly TRBD1 on 5 matching bases. Germline assignment: CDR1 SQVTM and CDR2 ANQGSEA. The CDR3 runs 13 residues. V dropped 4 bases and J dropped 4 bases, with 13 bases sitting between them. In nucleotides, the CDR3 is TGCAGCGTTGGGGAGGAGGGGCGCTATGGCTACACCTTC. It yields the protein CSVGEEGRYGYTF.

The chain is built from TRBV9 and TRBJ1-2, with D hard to call. The CDR3 is made up of 14 amino acids. V lost 4 bases, J lost 7 bases, and 17 bases lay in between. Germline V gene sequence: CDR1 SGDLS, CDR2 YYNGEE. This CDR3 is CASSPHSGPLGYTF. The CDR3, as DNA: TGTGCCAGCAGCCCCCATTCCGGGCCACTTGGCTACACCTTC.

There are many counts of this clonotype. The chain's CDR3 is CASSLGGPYQPQHF. DNA of the CDR3: TGTGCCAGCTCCCTGGGGGGCCCCTATCAGCCCCAGCATTTT. V and J are TRBV18 and TRBJ1-5, with D perhaps matching TRBD1 (6 bases). CDR1 and CDR2 from the germline V gene are KGHSH and LQKENI. The CDR3 has 14 residues. V was cut by 6 bases and J by 5 bases, with 14 bases left in between.

This clonotype was recorded at least ten times. The V gene is TRBV13, the J gene TRBJ1-6; maybe TRBD1 (6 bases). Trimming shortened V by 3 bases and J by 8 bases, and 11 bases separated the two germline ends. This CDR3 is 14 amino acids long. The germline V gene encodes CDR1 PRHDT and CDR2 FYEKMQ (reference sequence). The CDR3 sequence: CASSFQGGDSPLHF. The CDR3 region has the DNA TGTGCCAGCAGCTTCCAAGGGGGGGATTCACCCCTCCACTTT.

In its sample, this clonotype was seen once. The chain joins TRBV5-1 to TRBJ1-1, with a possible D match to TRBD1 (5 bases). CDR1 is SGHRS, CDR2 YFSETQ, per germline. The CDR3 has 15 amino acids. The V gene lost 4 bases and the J gene lost 4 bases, with 17 bases spanning the gap. The DNA of the CDR3 is TGCGCCAGCAGCGTAAGCAGGGTGGCTACCACTGAAGCTTTCTTT. Its translation is CASSVSRVATTEAFF.

This chain links TRBV2 with TRBJ1-3, with D possibly being TRBD1 (5 bases). This CDR3 is built from 20 residues. Deletions cut 2 bases from V and 2 bases from J, with 25 bases between. CDR1 and CDR2 (germline): SNHLY, FYNNEI. The CDR3 sequence is CASSEFAGGREESAGNTIYF. In nucleotides, the CDR3 is TGTGCCAGCAGTGAATTTGCGGGGGGTCGGGAGGAATCAGCTGGAAACACCATATATTTT.

The chain is built from TRBV2 and TRBJ2-5; TRBD2 matches 12 bases. Germline V gives CDR1 SNHLY, CDR2 FYNNEI. J gave up 5 bases and V 3 bases, and 4 bases lay outside the gene matches. The CDR3 totals 15 residues. The CDR3 sequence: CASSDGLAGLETQYF. The CDR3 DNA sequence: TGTGCCAGCAGTGATGGACTAGCGGGGCTGGAGACCCAGTACTTC.

This clonotype showed up many times. The chain is built from TRBV7-8 and TRBJ1-1; 9 bases align to TRBD1. Germline V lookup: CDR1 SGHVS, CDR2 FQNEAQ. Trimming removed 5 bases from V and 4 bases from J; junction bases left unmatched: 8. This CDR3 region has 15 residues. CDR3 sequence: CASSHRGLWGTEAFF. As DNA, the CDR3 is TGTGCCAGCAGCCACAGGGGGCTGTGGGGCACTGAAGCTTTCTTT. The full variable domain, rest sourced from reference TRBV7-8 and TRBJ1-1, is GAGVSQSPRYKVAKRGQDVALRCDPISGHVSLFWYQQALGQGPEFLTYFQNEAQLDKSGLPSDRFFAERPEGSVSTLKIQRTQQEDSAVYLCASSHRGLWGTEAFFGQGTRLTVV.